These 17 T cell receptor beta chains came from one sample sequenced in a study of molecular identifiers for immune sequencing clone quantification. Each CDR3 protein is one row after TCRdb ran MiXCR on the PCR reads. The sample gives some 680,000 distinct CDR3 sequences, around 25% of which show up once; about 0.81% is in the top ten. Sequenced material: naive CD8+ T cells from blood, with Jurkat cell RNA spiked in. Subset reported: FACS-sorted CD8+CD4-CCR7+CD45RA+ naive T cells. The receptors derive from a human donor in good health. Some libraries in this study had Jurkat cell RNA spiked in.

This sequence joins TRBV7-8 and TRBJ1-4; D may be TRBD1 (5 bases). This CDR3 has 21 amino acids. Trimming stripped 2 bases from V and 0 bases from J, with 25 bases between. Germline CDR1 and CDR2: SGHVS and FQNEAQ. The CDR3: CASSLPFVAGWTVATNEKLFF. In DNA form, the CDR3 reads TGTGCCAGCAGCTTACCTTTTGTGGCAGGGTGGACGGTAGCAACTAATGAAAAACTGTTTTTT.

This clonotype was seen more than once but under ten times. V is TRBV14 and J is TRBJ1-2; D perhaps matches TRBD1 (5 bases). CDR1 SGHDN and CDR2 FVKESK come from the germline V gene. V was pared by 0 bases and J by 6 bases, with 14 bases between. The CDR3 length is 15 residues. The CDR3 DNA sequence: TGTGCCAGCAGCCAAGAGTTAGAGGGACCAAATGGCTACACCTTC. It encodes CASSQELEGPNGYTF. Supplemented by reference TRBV14 and TRBJ1-2, the full variable domain reads EAGVTQFPSHSVIEKGQTVTLRCDPISGHDNLYWYRRVMGKEIKFLLHFVKESKQDESGMPNNRFLAERTGGTYSTLKVQPAELEDSGVYFCASSQELEGPNGYTFGSGTRLTVV.

This clonotype was seen repeatedly, ten times or more. The CDR3 here is CSAITSGNTQNIQYF. In nucleotides, the CDR3 is TGCAGTGCTATTACTAGCGGCAATACTCAAAACATTCAGTACTTC. This chain connects TRBV20-1 to TRBJ2-4; 8 nucleotides agree with TRBD2. The ends lost 4 bases at V and 5 bases at J; junction bases unmatched: 10. Germline V gives CDR1 DFQATT, CDR2 SNEGSKA (reference sequence). CDR3 length: 15 amino acids.

A word on this clonotype: It may be a read error: a sequence one base away is much more abundant. The gene calls are TRBV3-1 and TRBJ2-7; maybe TRBD2 (6 bases). In germline, CDR1 is LGHDT, CDR2 YNNKEL (reference sequence). This CDR3 has 13 amino acids. The CDR3 nucleotides are TGTGCCAGCAGCCAGGGGGGAATGGGCGAGCGGTACTTC. Its protein is CASSQGGMGERYF.

This sequence joins TRBV12-3 or TRBV12-4 and TRBJ2-5; TRBD2 is a possible D gene (6 bases). Trimming shortened V by 2 bases and J by 1 base, and 14 bases separated the two germline ends. The CDR3 has 16 residues. Here the CDR3 reads CASSLRGVAAQETQYF. The CDR3 bases are TGTGCCAGCAGTTTACGGGGAGTAGCGGCCCAAGAGACCCAGTACTTC.

For this clonotype: This could be a read error, since a much larger clone is one nucleotide away. This sequence joins TRBV5-6 and TRBJ2-3; possible D gene TRBD2, 6 bases. CDR3 length: 16 residues. Germline V gene lookup returns CDR1 SGHDT and CDR2 YYEEEE. The V end lost 0 bases, the J end lost 2 bases, and 13 bases lay between the germline ends. The CDR3: CASSLEAGNPTDTQYF. The CDR3 region has the DNA TGTGCCAGCAGCTTGGAGGCGGGAAACCCCACAGATACGCAGTATTTT. Filled out from reference TRBV5-6 and TRBJ2-3, the complete variable domain reads DAGVTQSPTHLIKTRGQQVTLRCSPKSGHDTVSWYQQALGQGPQFIFQYYEEEERQRGNFPDRFSGHQFPNYSSELNVNALLLGDSALYLCASSLEAGNPTDTQYFGPGTRLTVL.

This clonotype was detected a few times. The chain links TRBV13 to TRBJ2-7; 8 bases fit TRBD2. Looked up from germline, CDR1 is PRHDT and CDR2 is FYEKMQ (reference sequence). This CDR3 is built from 17 residues. The V segment lost 3 bases and the J segment 7 bases; nucleotides outside the gene matches: 17. CDR3 DNA: TGTGCCAGCAGCTTCGCCTACGGGGGGGATCCCTCTCCGGAGCAGTACTTC. This translates into CASSFAYGGDPSPEQYF.

V is TRBV30 and J is TRBJ1-2; possibly TRBD1 for D (6 bases). Looked up from germline, CDR1 is GTSNPN and CDR2 is SVGIG (reference sequence). Trimming removed 0 bases at V and 3 bases at J, with 14 bases between. The CDR3 consists of 15 residues. The CDR3 DNA is TGTGCCTGGAGTGTTTTTGAGGGGGAGGACTATGGCTACACCTTC. It specifies CAWSVFEGEDYGYTF. Full variable domain (remainder filled in from reference TRBV30 and TRBJ1-2): SQTIHQWPATLVQPVGSPLSLECTVEGTSNPNLYWYRQAAGRGLQLLFYSVGIGQISSEVPQNLSASRPQDRQFILSSKKLLLSDSGFYLCAWSVFEGEDYGYTFGSGTRLTVV.

Concerning this clonotype: One base away lies a much larger clone, so this may be a sequencing read error. The genes are TRBV20-1 and TRBJ2-7; weak D call: TRBD2 (5 bases). The CDR3 sequence is 13 residues long. Germline V gene sequence: CDR1 DFQATT, CDR2 SNEGSKA (reference sequence). The CDR3 loop reads CSTREVLSYEQYF. The CDR3, as DNA: TGCAGTACTAGAGAGGTTTTGAGCTACGAGCAGTACTTC.

This clonotype occurred a few times. This chain links TRBV27 with TRBJ2-3; D might be TRBD2 (6 bases). The CDR3 covers 15 residues. Germline V gene lookup returns CDR1 MNHEY and CDR2 SMNVEV (reference sequence). V gave up 0 bases and J gave up 2 bases, with 9 bases separating them. CDR3 in DNA: TGTGCCAGCAGTTTATCTAGCGGATACACAGATACGCAGTATTTT. It specifies CASSLSSGYTDTQYF.

On this clonotype: The junction differs from germline at one of its ends, possibly a read error. The chain carries TRBV27 and TRBJ1-1; D is unclear. The CDR3 covers 12 residues. Germline CDR1 reads MNHEY; CDR2 reads SMNVEV (reference sequence). CDR3 amino acids: CASSLSGTAAFF. CDR3 nucleotide sequence: TGTGCCAGCAGTTTATCTGGCACTGCAGCTTTCTTT.

This clonotype was recorded at least ten times. V gene TRBV27 combines with J gene TRBJ2-7; 8 nucleotides match TRBD1. CDR1 is MNHEY, CDR2 SMNVEV, per germline (reference sequence). The CDR3 runs to 13 residues. Unmatched junction bases numbered 4, after V lost 6 bases and J lost 3 bases. The CDR3 spells CASSPGTGYEQYF. The CDR3 bases are TGTGCCAGCAGCCCCGGGACAGGCTACGAGCAGTACTTC.

This clonotype was counted only a few times. The chain joins TRBV6-2 or TRBV6-3 to TRBJ2-7, with D possibly being TRBD2 (6 bases). The V end was cut by 6 bases, the J end by 2 bases, with 14 bases between. CDR1 and CDR2 (germline): MNHEY, SVGEGT. The CDR3 sequence is 14 residues long. The CDR3 DNA reads as TGTGCCAGCAGGGGGACTTACCGCGCCTACGAGCAGTACTTC. Translated, it gives CASRGTYRAYEQYF.

This clonotype was observed at least ten times. V usage is TRBV4-2 and J usage is TRBJ2-7, with 7 bases fitting TRBD2. This CDR3 comprises 15 residues. V was clipped by 3 bases and J by 3 bases; unmatched bases: 8. Germline CDR1 reads LGHNA; CDR2 reads YNFKEQ. Here the CDR3 DNA reads TGTGCCAGCAGCCAGGGACTTGCTAGCGGCTACGAGCAGTACTTC. Residues: CASSQGLASGYEQYF.

A word on this clonotype: Being one base from a much bigger clone, this may be a read error. The chain employs TRBV5-6 and TRBJ2-2; tentatively, D is TRBD2 (5 bases). This CDR3 spans 15 amino acids. Germline V gene data show CDR1 as SGHDT and CDR2 as YYEEEE. The DNA for the CDR3 is TGTGCCAGCAGCCTTGGGCGGATGAACCTTGGGGAGCTGTGTTTT. Its protein is CASSLGRMNLGELCF.

This chain connects TRBV27 to TRBJ2-7; maybe TRBD1 (6 bases). V was shortened by 6 bases and J by 1 base, with 13 bases between the two germline ends. CDR3 length equals 14 residues. Germline V lookup: CDR1 MNHEY, CDR2 SMNVEV (reference sequence). The CDR3 sequence is CASRERDISYEQYF. The DNA of the CDR3 is TGTGCCAGCAGAGAACGGGACATTTCCTACGAGCAGTACTTC.

This clonotype has more than one count but fewer than ten. This rearrangement joins TRBV12-3 or TRBV12-4 to TRBJ1-4; D not resolved. The CDR3 is 14 amino acids. The V end lost 5 bases, the J end lost 5 bases, and 12 bases lay between the germline ends. This CDR3 is CASSRAFVNEKLFF. In nucleotides, the CDR3 is TGTGCCAGCAGTCGAGCCTTCGTGAATGAAAAACTGTTTTTT.